This TCR beta chain appears in the sequencing data of a study of shared clonotypes between healthy human individuals. Study results and limitations: Since donors were few, the genetic and exposure-history diversity represented was limited.

Regarding this clone: What it recognizes is unknown.

Generated by immunoSEQ multiplex PCR, the TCRdb table keeps only in-frame clones and is missing some. Of under 200,000 clones in the sample, approximately 92% were seen once. J gave up 6 bases and V 1 base, and 8 bases lay outside the gene matches. The germline V gene has CDR1 SGHTA and CDR2 FQGNSA. The CDR3 sequence is 17 residues long. The V call is TRBV7-2, the J call TRBJ2-1; TRBD2 aligns across 11 bases. The sample taken for sequencing was naive CD4+ T cells sorted from blood. Subset here: CD45RA+ positively selected. This TCR was recovered from a woman in her thirties in good health. CDR3 sequence reads: CASSLVSLAGEGNEQFF. As DNA, the CDR3 is TGTGCCAGCAGCTTAGTGTCACTAGCGGGAGAGGGCAATGAGCAGTTCTTC.